The entry below describes one T cell receptor beta chain. This entry is derived from a study of blood T cells in healthy people across ages. This CDR3 has 16 residues. V gave up 8 bases and J gave up 7 bases; unmatched junction bases: 19. The germline CDR1 and CDR2 sequences are MNHEY and SMNVEV (reference sequence). It was with a sample-barcoded 5' primer and a J-beta primer mix that a second PCR of roughly 7 to 12 cycles was run. One entry per CDR3 protein results from TCRdb running MiXCR on the 5' RACE reads. The profile shows more than 700,000 distinct CDR3 sequences, around 45% of them singletons.

The receptor's source is an elderly man in good health. The J gene is TRBJ2-5, the V gene TRBV27; the match to TRBD2 covers 7 bases. Input material: blood. DNA for the CDR3: TGTGCCAGCGCTCTGCAGCCGGCGAGCGGGATTGGGACCCAGTACTTC. It codes for CASALQPASGIGTQYF.